This TCR beta chain was profiled in a study of T cells after yellow fever vaccination (dated by TCRdb to about 2019). Regarding the complete study: Libraries from fractions with low cell numbers were prepared with the SMART-Seq v4 Ultra Low Input RNA kit. To track T-cell clones before and after primary and booster YFV17D yellow fever vaccination, bulk TCR alpha and beta repertoires were sequenced longitudinally. The cohort comprised two healthy male donors, one aged 18 to 29 and one aged 30 to 40 years. Blood was collected at multiple timepoints before and after primary and secondary immunization, and bulk PBMC replicates and cell subsets were isolated.

CDR3 length: 14 amino acids, cysteine to phenylalanine. Kept here is only the CDR3 DNA, which spans 42 bases and is read in frame from base 1. Trimming takes 7 bases off V and 3 bases off J; junction bases not matched to a gene: 8. In the germline V gene, CDR1 corresponds to SQVTM and CDR2 to ANQGSEA. General study outcomes and caveats: A small share of clonotypes occurred in both CD4 and CD8 compartments, likely arising from convergent recombination. Only a couple of donors were included in the study, so the extent to which the findings can be generalized is limited. Most clones expanded after primary vaccination (almost 97% of CD4 and around nine tenths of CD8) were re-detected after the booster, suggesting that broad memory maintenance occurred. The secondary T-cell response was found to be weaker but faster than the primary response, with a peak reached on day 5 rather than on day 15. FACS-sorted repertoires could contain abundant contaminating clonotypes from the bulk population, so computational filtering was required.

This clonotype appeared many times. Its cognate antigen has yet to be identified. No clone much larger than this one lies a single base away; base qualities are absent. Data came from an Illumina NovaSeq 6000. Synthesis of TCR cDNA relied on 5'RACE template switching, a step that introduced a universal primer site along with unique molecular identifiers. Priming for cDNA synthesis came from both the TCR alpha and TCR beta constant segments. Library amplification involved two PCR steps, and the second step added sample barcodes and sequencing adapters. Sequencing of the libraries was done on either Illumina HiSeq 2500 (2x100 bp) or NovaSeq (2x150 bp). On the study's bioinformatics: MIGEC handled demultiplexing of reads and collapsing into UMI consensus sequences, while MiXCR performed V(D)J alignment. Clonotypes responding to the vaccine were identified with edgeR on replicate PBMC samples, with the criteria of FDR below 0.01 and a log2 fold change above 5 up to day 15. Bulk clonotypes were assigned CD4 or CD8 identity according to which sequenced CD4 or CD8 repertoire held them at higher abundance. TCRdb reran the public reads through fastp at Q25 and MiXCR, keeping productive beta chains. Each entry is one CDR3 protein sequence, shown with its most common DNA and genes. These V and J calls originate from TCRdb's pipeline instead of the authors' own analysis. The sample includes 340,000 or so distinct CDR3 sequences, with around 12% observed a single time. Approximately 3.4% of the sample lies in the top ten.

Explained via the paper, the treatment or condition label denotes: live attenuated yellow fever vaccine strain. PBMCs were isolated from peripheral blood using a standard Ficoll-Paque protocol. CD4 and CD8 T-cell fractions were isolated with Dynabeads CD4 and CD8 positive selection kits. TriZol was used to extract RNA from bulk PBMCs, CD4 and CD8 fractions, and dextramer-positive and dextramer-negative fractions. The source material was CD4+ T cells sorted from PBMCs, sampled 15 days after the yellow fever booster vaccination. This sequence uses TRBV29-1 and TRBJ2-3, and 9 bases in between align with TRBD1. The receptor was derived from a man aged 18 to 35 who received the YFV17D yellow fever vaccine. This receptor carries the CDR3 CSAVDRGRTDTQYF. The sequence in DNA is TGCAGCGCAGTTGACAGGGGGAGGACAGATACGCAGTATTTT.